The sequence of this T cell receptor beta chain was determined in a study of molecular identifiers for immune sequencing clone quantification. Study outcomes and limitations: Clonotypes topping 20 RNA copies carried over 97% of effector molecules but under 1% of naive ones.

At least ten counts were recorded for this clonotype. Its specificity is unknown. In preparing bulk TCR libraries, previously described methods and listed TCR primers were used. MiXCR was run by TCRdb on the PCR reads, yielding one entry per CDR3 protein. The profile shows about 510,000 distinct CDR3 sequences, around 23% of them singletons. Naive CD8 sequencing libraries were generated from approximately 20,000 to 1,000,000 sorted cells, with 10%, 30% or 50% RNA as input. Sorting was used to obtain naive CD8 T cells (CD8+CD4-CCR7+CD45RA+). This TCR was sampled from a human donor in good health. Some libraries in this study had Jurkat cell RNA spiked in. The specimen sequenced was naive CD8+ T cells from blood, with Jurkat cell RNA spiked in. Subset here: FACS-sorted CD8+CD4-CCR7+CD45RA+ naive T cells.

The DNA of the CDR3 is TGTGCCAGCAGCACTAGCGGGGGGGCCGTCGAGCAGTACTTC. This sequence encodes CASSTSGGAVEQYF. The chain links TRBV7-6 to TRBJ2-7; 13 nucleotides line up with TRBD2. CDR3 length equals 14 residues. Germline lookup yields CDR1 SGHVS and CDR2 FNYEAQ. V trimming: 5 bases; J trimming: 6 bases; junction bases outside the gene matches: 4.